The 11 T cell receptor beta chains listed next were all sequenced from one sample in a study of blood T cell repertoires in COVID-19. Sequencing was performed with immunoSEQ multiplex PCR; in TCRdb, only in-frame clones are kept and a portion is missing. The sample lists 220,000 or so clones, roughly 81% occurring once. The sequenced sample consisted of peripheral blood. These receptors originate from a man in his fifties who had recovered from COVID-19.

This rearrangement joins TRBV19 to TRBJ2-1; 9 bases map to TRBD1. Germline V gene data show CDR1 as LNHDA and CDR2 as SQIVND (reference sequence). The trim removed 5 bases at V and 4 bases at J, leaving 6 bases unmatched. CDR3 length: 15 amino acids. CDR3 amino acids: CASSVRQGGYNEQFF. CDR3 in DNA: TGTGCCAGTAGTGTTAGACAGGGGGGGTACAATGAGCAGTTCTTC.

The rearrangement links TRBV3-1 (or the pseudogene TRBV3-2) to TRBJ1-2; D ambiguous. Trimming removed 4 bases at V and 11 bases at J, with 14 bases between. The germline gives CDR1 LGHDT, CDR2 YNNKEL (reference sequence). The CDR3 runs to 12 residues. The CDR3 protein is CASSPRGMWYTF. The DNA of the CDR3 is TGTGCCAGCAGCCCACGAGGGATGTGGTACACCTTC.

The chain recombines TRBV7-9 with TRBJ1-2; D possibly corresponds to TRBD1 (5 bases). Germline CDR1 SEHNR, CDR2 FQNEAQ (reference sequence). V lost 5 bases and J 0 bases, leaving 13 bases between the germline ends. CDR3 length: 15 amino acids. The CDR3 reads CASSLSGGANYGYTF. The CDR3 DNA reads as TGTGCCAGCAGCCTCTCGGGGGGAGCTAACTATGGCTACACCTTC.

The chain has TRBV7-2 and TRBJ1-1; D remains unclear. This CDR3 is built from 15 residues. In germline, CDR1 is SGHTA, CDR2 FQGNSA. Between the trimmed V and J ends, which lost 5 bases and 0 bases, there was a span of 13 bases. CDR3 region: CASSITSGLNTEAFF. For the CDR3, the DNA is TGTGCCAGCAGCATCACGTCAGGTTTGAACACTGAAGCTTTCTTT.

This chain links TRBV30 with TRBJ2-1; 8 bases map to TRBD1. The CDR3 consists of 13 residues. Trimming at V came to 2 bases and at J to 15 bases, leaving 12 bases not matched to a gene. The germline gives CDR1 GTSNPN, CDR2 SVGIG (reference sequence). Here the CDR3 DNA reads TGTGCCTGGAGTTCCGGGACAGGACTTCTTCCGTTCTTC. The encoded protein is CAWSSGTGLLPFF.

The chain carries TRBV28 and TRBJ2-7; TRBD1 might be the D (6 bases). V was clipped by 6 bases and J by 2 bases, with 17 bases between them. This CDR3 spans 15 amino acids. The V gene's germline CDR1 is MDHEN and CDR2 SYDVKM. The CDR3 DNA follows: TGTGCCAGCAGAACCACAGGGTTAGGGCCCTACGAGCAGTACTTC. It specifies CASRTTGLGPYEQYF. Full variable domain (rest looked up from reference TRBV28 and TRBJ2-7): DVKVTQSSRYLVKRTGEKVFLECVQDMDHENMFWYRQDPGLGLRLIYFSYDVKMKEKGDIPEGYSVSREKKERFSLILESASTNQTSMYLCASRTTGLGPYEQYFGPGTRLTVT.

This chain joins TRBV28 and TRBJ1-3; TRBD1 agrees at 9 bases. Losses at the gene ends were 6 bases for V and 5 bases for J; bases not matched to a gene: 5. The CDR3 spans 14 residues. CDR1 MDHEN and CDR2 SYDVKM come from the germline V gene. The CDR3 protein is CASRGDRVRNTIYF. The CDR3 region has the DNA TGTGCCAGCAGAGGGGACAGGGTCAGAAACACCATATATTTT.

The chain has TRBV2 and TRBJ2-5; 9 positions agree with TRBD1. Germline values: CDR1 SNHLY, CDR2 FYNNEI. The V gene end was trimmed by 8 bases and the J gene end by 5 bases; junction bases not matched to a gene: 9. The CDR3 has 14 amino acids. The CDR3 bases are TGTGCCAGCTCAGGACAGGGGCTAGGGGAGACCCAGTACTTC. Amino acid sequence: CASSGQGLGETQYF.

This rearrangement joins TRBV28 to TRBJ1-2; D remains ambiguous. CDR1 and CDR2 (germline): MDHEN, SYDVKM. V gave up 2 bases and J gave up 8 bases, with 15 bases separating them. CDR3 length: 14 amino acids. The CDR3 spells CASSLLLAGEGYTF. In DNA, the CDR3 is TGTGCCAGCAGTTTACTATTGGCAGGCGAGGGCTACACCTTC.

The chain links TRBV2 to TRBJ1-4; D is unresolved. This CDR3 contains 17 residues. Trimming removed 0 bases from V and 0 bases from J, with 11 bases in between. Per the germline V gene, CDR1 is SNHLY and CDR2 is FYNNEI. This chain's CDR3 is CASSEAIRVATNEKLFF. The CDR3 DNA is TGTGCCAGCAGTGAAGCGATACGGGTTGCAACTAATGAAAAACTGTTTTTT.

This clone was observed a single time. The chain employs TRBV5-1 and TRBJ1-5; D is undetermined. This CDR3 spans 15 amino acids. V lost 4 bases and J 6 bases, leaving 17 bases between the germline ends. The germline gives CDR1 SGHRS, CDR2 YFSETQ. The CDR3 loop is CASSPVPGVGQPQHF. As DNA, the CDR3 is TGCGCCAGCAGCCCGGTGCCCGGGGTTGGTCAGCCCCAGCATTTT.